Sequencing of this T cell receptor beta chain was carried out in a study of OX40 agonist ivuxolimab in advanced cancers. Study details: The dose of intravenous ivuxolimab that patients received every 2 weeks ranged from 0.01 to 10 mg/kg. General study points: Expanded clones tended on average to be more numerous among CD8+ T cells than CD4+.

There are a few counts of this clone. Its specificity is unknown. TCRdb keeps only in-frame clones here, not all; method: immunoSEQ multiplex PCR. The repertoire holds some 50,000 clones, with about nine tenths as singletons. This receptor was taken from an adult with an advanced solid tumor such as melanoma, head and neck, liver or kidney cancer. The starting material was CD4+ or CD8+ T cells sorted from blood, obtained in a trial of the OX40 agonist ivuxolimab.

The CDR3 sequence: CASSRTGVSNQPQHF. The DNA of the CDR3 is TGTGCCAGCAGTAGGACAGGGGTGAGCAATCAGCCCCAGCATTTT. This rearrangement joins TRBV2 to TRBJ1-5, with 9 bases identical to TRBD1. Germline V gives CDR1 SNHLY, CDR2 FYNNEI. The CDR3 sequence is 15 residues long. The J segment lost 1 base and the V segment lost 5 bases, leaving 3 bases of the junction unmatched.